The sequence of this TCR beta chain was determined in a study of coeliac disease. Study context: The study queried TRBV7-2 bias without high-resolution HLA data. Whole-study findings and limits: Most TRB amino acid sequences occurred in only one sample. In active celiac disease, intraepithelial and lamina propria TRB and TRG repertoires were less clonal than controls.

Germline CDR1 MGHRA, CDR2 YSYEKL. The CDR3 runs to 15 residues. V lost 0 bases, J lost 5 bases, and 11 bases lay in between. TCRdb's table, derived via immunoSEQ multiplex PCR, lists solely in-frame clones and lacks some. Of over 7,000 clones listed, 57% are singletons. For this clone: Its specificity is unknown.

This clonotype was sampled from a woman aged 60-75 years with celiac disease. Specimen: intraepithelial lymphocytes from the gut. The V gene is TRBV4-1, the J gene TRBJ2-1, with D possibly TRBD2 on 5 matching bases. The DNA of the CDR3 is TGCGCCAGCAGCCAAGATCACCCAGCGGACAATGAGCAGTTCTTC. It translates to CASSQDHPADNEQFF.